Listed below are T cell receptor beta chains from one sample, sequenced in a study of blood T cell repertoires in COVID-19. The assay was immunoSEQ multiplex PCR, and TCRdb's table has in-frame clones only and misses some. This repertoire shows about 100,000 clones, about nine tenths found once; its top ten account for 6.8%. Sequenced: peripheral blood. The receptors come from a man aged 50-59 years with active or convalescent COVID-19. The CDR3 runs from the conserved cysteine through the conserved F or W. A D gene is named only where the DNA matches it firmly. Clone sizes are given selectively: once, few, many, or a class where the clone is expanded.

d_call	v_call	clone_size	j_call	cdr3_aa
TRBD1	TRBV28	once	TRBJ1-6	CASTADRGNSPLHF
TRBD1	TRBV6-5	once	TRBJ1-5	CASSTRQGGQPQHF
TRBD2	TRBV19	-	TRBJ2-3	CASSTLSGTGNTDTQYF
TRBD2	TRBV28	-	TRBJ2-7	CASSISGGGYEQYF
TRBD1	TRBV3-1/TRBV3-2	-	TRBJ1-2	CASSFGQGGYTF
-	TRBV5-1	-	TRBJ2-5	CASSLGGRAGETQYF
TRBD1	TRBV5-1	-	TRBJ2-7	CASSLAGQGAEQYF
-	TRBV9	-	TRBJ2-1	CASSVETTADEQFF
TRBD2	TRBV6-2/TRBV6-3	-	TRBJ2-5	CASSYGGGSLTQYF
-	TRBV4-1	-	TRBJ2-3	CASSQVEGTDTQYF
-	TRBV27	once	TRBJ2-2	CASSLLPGQNTGELFF
TRBD1	TRBV24-1	-	TRBJ2-4	CATRGDRENIQYF
TRBD1	TRBV6-1	-	TRBJ2-5	CASSEAIAQGMKTQYF
-	TRBV19	-	TRBJ1-1	CASSGMNTEAFF
-	TRBV30	-	TRBJ1-1	CAWNSRADSEAFF
-	TRBV20-1	once	TRBJ2-3	CSASGGLSTLTDTQYF
TRBD2	TRBV11-1	-	TRBJ2-1	CASSLAEGLADYNEQFF
TRBD2	TRBV7-2	-	TRBJ2-1	CASSDRIGGSDEQFF
TRBD1	TRBV7-2	-	TRBJ1-4	CASSSGQGGVEKLFF
-	TRBV4-3	-	TRBJ2-5	CASSQDRNQETQYF
-	TRBV28	-	TRBJ1-1	CASSLVAEAFF
-	TRBV20-1	-	TRBJ2-1	CSAPSGSLRFF
TRBD1	TRBV30	-	TRBJ1-6	CAWSRSKTGGHSPLHF
TRBD2	TRBV3-1/TRBV3-2	once	TRBJ2-1	CASSRSGRRHNEQFF
TRBD1	TRBV6-5	-	TRBJ2-7	CASSTILGQAQYF
-	TRBV7-9	-	TRBJ1-2	CASTAAASNYGYTF
-	TRBV28	-	TRBJ2-1	CASRKYRVSHNEQFF
TRBD1	TRBV6-6	-	TRBJ1-1	CASSPGTEKGTEAFF
-	TRBV6-2/TRBV6-3	-	TRBJ2-5	CASSARVETQYF
TRBD2	TRBV19	-	TRBJ2-5	CASRTGTSGMETQYF
TRBD2	TRBV6-5	-	TRBJ2-5	CASSYGTSEETQYF
-	TRBV7-9	-	TRBJ1-1	CASSLDLQGEAFF
TRBD2	TRBV2	-	TRBJ2-7	CASKGLAGYEQYF
TRBD2	TRBV19	-	TRBJ2-1	CASSRLSSGSYNEQFF
-	TRBV30	-	TRBJ1-1	CAWSAGGTEAFF
TRBD1	TRBV19	-	TRBJ1-6	CATKPTGTANSPLHF
TRBD1	TRBV30	-	TRBJ1-5	CAWSKQGAQPQHF
-	TRBV6-2/TRBV6-3	-	TRBJ2-3	CASSVDTRADTQYF
-	TRBV6-4	-	TRBJ2-6	CASSEDSSGANVLTF
TRBD1	TRBV25-1	-	TRBJ1-6	CASSEQGQGDSPLHF
-	TRBV9	-	TRBJ2-1	CASTPRRGLSLYNEQFF
-	TRBV5-4	-	TRBJ2-1	CASSLGGGLASYNEQFF
TRBD2	TRBV6-2/TRBV6-3	-	TRBJ2-7	CASSFPSGRILGHEQYF
TRBD2	TRBV3-1/TRBV3-2	-	TRBJ2-1	CASSQNTGGLAGGYNEQFF
-	TRBV5-6	-	TRBJ1-1	CASSPGRGFGTEAFF
-	TRBV6-5	-	TRBJ1-1	CASSYYGGRDEAFF
TRBD2	TRBV7-2	few	TRBJ2-1	CASSLVVLAGGPWNEQFF
TRBD2	TRBV24-1	-	TRBJ2-1	CATSESGSDNEQFF
TRBD1	TRBV5-5	-	TRBJ1-1	CASSTGVYTEAFF
TRBD2	TRBV2	-	TRBJ2-7	CASTSGLARRLNSYEQYF
-	TRBV9	-	TRBJ1-1	CASSVAPETEAFF
-	TRBV3-1/TRBV3-2	-	TRBJ1-1	CASSQQTQSQAFF